This TCR beta chain stems from a study of T cell responses to AZD1222 COVID-19 vaccine. General study findings and limits: There were mostly white British donors and more females than males, and clonal diversity was possibly underestimated.

Comment on this clone: The antigen is undetermined.

Germline CDR1 reads KGHDR; CDR2 reads SFDVKD. The V gene lost 9 bases and the J gene lost 6 bases, with 16 bases spanning the gap. The CDR3 sequence is 14 residues long. Sequenced by immunoSEQ multiplex PCR; TCRdb stores in-frame clones only, minus some. Altogether 120,000 or so clones are present, 92% being singletons, with the ten largest covering 1.7%. The rearrangement joins TRBV24-1 to TRBJ2-2, with D uncertain. The receptor was isolated from an adult in good health. The specimen comprised peripheral blood, sampled on day 0 of AZD1222 vaccination. This CDR3 is CATQPSGPPGELFF. The CDR3 DNA sequence: TGTGCCACCCAACCCTCTGGTCCCCCCGGGGAGCTGTTTTTT.